The 18 T cell receptor beta chains given below trace back to one sample, sequenced in a study of siplizumab effects on memory and regulatory T cells. Kept together in coculture, the mixed lymphocyte reaction cells spent around six days at 37°C. The antigens of these receptors remain unknown. The method was immunoSEQ multiplex PCR; TCRdb's version includes in-frame clones alone and lacks a portion of them. This table has more than 3,000 clones, 45% to 55% appearing once. Input material: CFSE-low (dividing) CD4+ T cells sorted from an allogeneic mixed lymphocyte reaction. These TCRs come from a human donor in good health; the cells came from an allogeneic mixed lymphocyte reaction.

This clone was detected only a few times. The rearrangement uses TRBV14 and TRBJ1-1; TRBD1 agrees at 7 bases. V lost 4 bases, J lost 4 bases, and 6 bases stayed unmatched. The germline gives CDR1 SGHDN, CDR2 FVKESK. The CDR3 is made up of 14 amino acids. DNA for the CDR3: TGTGCCAGCAGCCCACAGGGGCGGGCCACTGAAGCTTTCTTT. Encoded protein: CASSPQGRATEAFF.

This clone was observed a single time. This rearrangement joins TRBV25-1 to TRBJ2-2; TRBD1 is a possible D gene (6 bases). This CDR3 region has 14 residues. Germline values: CDR1 MGHDK, CDR2 SYGVNS. V gave up 3 bases and J gave up 6 bases, with 11 bases separating them. For the CDR3, the DNA is TGTGCCAGCAGTGACGGCAGGGGTCCCGGGGAGCTGTTTTTT. It codes for CASSDGRGPGELFF.

V gene TRBV7-4 combines with J gene TRBJ2-6; D remains ambiguous. Trimming shortened V by 5 bases and J by 5 bases, and 22 bases separated the two germline ends. The CDR3 sequence is 18 residues long. Germline-derived CDR1 and CDR2 are SGHVT and SQSDAQ. In DNA, the CDR3 is TGTGCCAGCAGCAGACATCCCAGCTCACAAAGTCGGGCCAACGTCCTGACTTTC. The encoded protein is CASSRHPSSQSRANVLTF.

There are a few counts of this clone. V is TRBV28 and J is TRBJ2-5, with 8 bases fitting TRBD2. The length of the CDR3 is 17 residues. In germline, CDR1 is MDHEN, CDR2 SYDVKM. V gave up 4 bases and J gave up 5 bases; unmatched junction bases: 15. The CDR3 sequence: CASSSGALRGGQETQYF. The CDR3 DNA reads TGTGCCAGCAGTTCCGGGGCCCTACGGGGGGGTCAGGAGACCCAGTACTTC.

Judged by abundance, this clone is large. The CDR3 DNA reads as TGTGCCACCTCCGGGTCGGATAGCAATCAGCCCCAGCATTTT. As protein: CATSGSDSNQPQHF. The genes are TRBV7-6 and TRBJ1-5, with D unclear. The CDR3 consists of 14 residues. Germline V gives CDR1 SGHVS, CDR2 FNYEAQ. Trimming shortened V by 10 bases and J by 0 bases, and 13 bases separated the two germline ends.

The J gene is TRBJ2-3, the V gene TRBV5-1, with 7 bases aligning to TRBD2. Germline V gene sequence: CDR1 SGHRS, CDR2 YFSETQ. Trimming removed 0 bases from V and 6 bases from J; junction bases left unmatched: 4. The CDR3 is made up of 14 amino acids. The DNA of the CDR3 is TGCGCCAGCAGCTTGGCCGCGGGAGAGGATACGCAGTATTTT. Its protein product is CASSLAAGEDTQYF.

This chain joins TRBV5-6 and TRBJ2-5, with 8 bases identical to TRBD1. Unmatched junction bases numbered 8, after V lost 0 bases and J lost 4 bases. This CDR3 is built from 16 residues. Germline V gives CDR1 SGHDT, CDR2 YYEEEE. This CDR3 reads CASSLEPGGVSETQYF. DNA for the CDR3: TGTGCCAGCAGCTTGGAGCCAGGGGGCGTTTCAGAGACCCAGTACTTC.

This chain joins TRBV10-3 and TRBJ1-4; D is unresolved. Germline V gives CDR1 ENHRY, CDR2 SYGVKD. The length of the CDR3 is 12 residues. The V end was cut by 6 bases, the J end by 8 bases, with 10 bases between. CDR3 coding DNA: TGTGCCATCAGCGAGCTAGGAGAAAAACTGTTTTTT. Translation: CAISELGEKLFF.

The chain employs TRBV6-6 and TRBJ1-2, with a tentative D call TRBD1 (5 bases). The V gene lost 3 bases and the J gene lost 3 bases, with 8 bases spanning the gap. The germline V gene encodes CDR1 MNHNY and CDR2 SVGAGI (reference sequence). The CDR3 spans 13 residues. Here the CDR3 DNA reads TGTGCCAGCAGTTATACCAGGGACTATGGCTACACCTTC. Translation gives CASSYTRDYGYTF.

The V and J genes are TRBV6-6 and TRBJ2-5; D uncertain. The V and J ends lost 6 bases and 1 base respectively, with 9 bases between them. The CDR3 runs 13 residues. Germline-derived CDR1 and CDR2 are MNHNY and SVGAGI (reference sequence). This CDR3 reads CASRPDGQETQYF. In DNA form, the CDR3 reads TGTGCCAGCAGACCGGACGGCCAAGAGACCCAGTACTTC.

The J gene is TRBJ2-3, the V gene TRBV6-5, with a tentative D call TRBD1 (6 bases). V dropped 3 bases and J dropped 3 bases, with 13 bases sitting between them. CDR3 length: 15 residues. The germline gives CDR1 MNHEY, CDR2 SVGAGI. This CDR3 is CASSYRRGGTDTQYF. The DNA of the CDR3 is TGTGCCAGCAGTTATCGCAGGGGCGGTACAGATACGCAGTATTTT.

The rearrangement joins TRBV12-5 to TRBJ2-1, with D unclear. This CDR3 spans 12 amino acids. Looked up from germline, CDR1 is LGHNT and CDR2 is FRNRAP. With 2 bases removed from V and 4 bases from J, the gap between germline ends came to 3 bases. CDR3: CASGLMYNEQFF. The CDR3 DNA reads TGTGCTAGTGGTTTGATGTACAATGAGCAGTTCTTC.

The sample holds a few counts of this clone. For the CDR3, the DNA is TGCAGTGCTCTTAGGGAGACCCAGTACTTC. It yields the protein CSALRETQYF. This sequence joins TRBV20-1 and TRBJ2-5, with D unresolved. Germline CDR1 DFQATT, CDR2 SNEGSKA (reference sequence). The CDR3 length is 10 residues. V was shortened by 5 bases and J by 5 bases, with 6 bases between the two germline ends.

V and J are TRBV5-4 and TRBJ2-3; a weak D match, TRBD1 (6 bases). Germline CDR1 and CDR2: SGHNT and YYREEE (reference sequence). V shed 3 bases and J shed 8 bases, with 19 bases lying between them. The CDR3 covers 15 residues. This CDR3 reads CASSSEGTQPSTQYF. CDR3 coding DNA: TGTGCCAGCAGCTCAGAAGGGACACAGCCTAGTACGCAGTATTTT.

This chain links TRBV5-1 with TRBJ1-3; D uncertain. This CDR3 contains 14 residues. V lost 0 bases to trimming and J lost 2 bases, with 6 bases between them. The germline gives CDR1 SGHRS, CDR2 YFSETQ. DNA of the CDR3: TGCGCCAGCAGCTTGGTAGGGACTGGAAACACCATATATTTT. This codes for CASSLVGTGNTIYF.

This chain connects TRBV28 to TRBJ1-2; the D is unclear. Germline V gives CDR1 MDHEN, CDR2 SYDVKM. The V end was cut by 2 bases, the J end by 5 bases, with 6 bases between. The CDR3 extends over 12 amino acids. CDR3 sequence reads: CASSLEGYGYTF. The CDR3 DNA reads as TGTGCCAGCAGTTTAGAAGGGTATGGCTACACCTTC.

The chain recombines TRBV2 with TRBJ1-2; D is ambiguous. Germline V CDR1 and CDR2: SNHLY, FYNNEI. The length of the CDR3 is 11 residues. V was pared by 2 bases and J by 6 bases, with 4 bases between. CDR3 region: CASSEHNGYTF. The DNA of the CDR3 is TGTGCCAGCAGTGAACATAATGGCTACACCTTC.

In this sample, this clone turned up once. The V call is TRBV21-1, the J call TRBJ2-6; TRBD2 reflects the table's D call only, with no check against the DNA. TRBV21-1 is given as a pseudogene. The CDR3 loop spans 16 amino acids. CDR3 nucleotides: TGTGCCAGCAGCAAACTAAGTCTCTCTGGGGCCAACGTCCTGACTTTC. This sequence encodes CASSKLSLSGANVLTF.